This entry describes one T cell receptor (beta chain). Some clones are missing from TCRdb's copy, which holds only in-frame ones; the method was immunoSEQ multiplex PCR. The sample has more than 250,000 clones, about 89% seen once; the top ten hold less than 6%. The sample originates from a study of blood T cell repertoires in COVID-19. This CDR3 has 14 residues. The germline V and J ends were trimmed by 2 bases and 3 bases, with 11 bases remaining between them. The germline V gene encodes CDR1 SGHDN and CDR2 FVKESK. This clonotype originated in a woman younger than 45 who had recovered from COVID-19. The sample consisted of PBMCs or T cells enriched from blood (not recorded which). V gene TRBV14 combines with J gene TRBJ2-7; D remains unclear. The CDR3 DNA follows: TGTGCCAGCAGCCAATCACCCCTAAACTACGAGCAGTACTTC. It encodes CASSQSPLNYEQYF.